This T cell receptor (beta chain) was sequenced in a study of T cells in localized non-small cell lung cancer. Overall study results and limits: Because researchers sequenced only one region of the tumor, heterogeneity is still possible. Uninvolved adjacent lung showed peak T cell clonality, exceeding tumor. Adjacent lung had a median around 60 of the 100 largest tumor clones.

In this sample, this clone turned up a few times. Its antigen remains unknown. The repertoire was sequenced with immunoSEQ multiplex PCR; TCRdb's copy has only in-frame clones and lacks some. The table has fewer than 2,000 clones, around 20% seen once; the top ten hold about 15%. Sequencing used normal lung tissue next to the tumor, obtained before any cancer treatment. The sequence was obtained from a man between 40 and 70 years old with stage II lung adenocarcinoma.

The CDR3 DNA is TGTGCCAGCAGTTACGGGCACGGATTTAGGACGGGCTACACCTTC. Residues: CASSYGHGFRTGYTF. The chain combines TRBV6-8 with TRBJ1-2, with D unresolved. The CDR3 length is 15 residues. The ends were cut back, 2 bases at V and 8 bases at J, with 18 bases in the middle. Germline CDR1 is MNHGY and CDR2 is SAAAGT.